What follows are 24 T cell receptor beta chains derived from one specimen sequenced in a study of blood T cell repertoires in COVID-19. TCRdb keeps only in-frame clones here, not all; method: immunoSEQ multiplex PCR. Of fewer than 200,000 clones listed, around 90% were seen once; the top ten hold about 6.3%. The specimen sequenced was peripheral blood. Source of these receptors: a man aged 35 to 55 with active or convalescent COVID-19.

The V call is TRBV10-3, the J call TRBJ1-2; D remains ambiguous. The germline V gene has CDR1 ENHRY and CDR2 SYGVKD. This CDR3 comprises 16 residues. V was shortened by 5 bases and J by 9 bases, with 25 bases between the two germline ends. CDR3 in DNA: TGTGCCATCAGTAACTTTGACCGCCCGCCGGAGGAGAGCTACACCTTC. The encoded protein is CAISNFDRPPEESYTF.

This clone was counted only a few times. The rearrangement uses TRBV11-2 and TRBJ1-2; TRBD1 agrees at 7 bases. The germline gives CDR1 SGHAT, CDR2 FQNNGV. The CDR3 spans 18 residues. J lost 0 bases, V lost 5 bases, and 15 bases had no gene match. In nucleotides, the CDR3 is TGTGCCAGCAGCCATCCGCCGGGACAGCGAACCGCTAACTATGGCTACACCTTC. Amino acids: CASSHPPGQRTANYGYTF.

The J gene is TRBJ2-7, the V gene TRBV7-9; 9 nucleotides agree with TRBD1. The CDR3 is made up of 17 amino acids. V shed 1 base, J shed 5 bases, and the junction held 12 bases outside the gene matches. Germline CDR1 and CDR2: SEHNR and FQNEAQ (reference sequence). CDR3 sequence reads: CASSLGAGTGIGDEQYF. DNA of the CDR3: TGTGCCAGCAGCTTAGGGGCCGGGACAGGGATTGGAGACGAGCAGTACTTC.

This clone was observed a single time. The CDR3 DNA reads as TGCGCCAGCAGCTATTCTAGCACAGATACGCAGTATTTT. Its protein product is CASSYSSTDTQYF. The chain employs TRBV5-1 and TRBJ2-3; D call uncertain. The germline V gene has CDR1 SGHRS and CDR2 YFSETQ. There are 13 residues in the CDR3. Trimming removed 3 bases from V and 0 bases from J, with 5 bases in between.

The CDR3, as DNA: TGCGCCAGCAGCTTGGACGGGACTAGTCAAGAGACCCAGTACTTC. Translating it yields CASSLDGTSQETQYF. The chain joins TRBV5-1 to TRBJ2-5, with TRBD2 matching 8 bases. Per germline, CDR1 SGHRS and CDR2 YFSETQ. The CDR3 spans 15 residues. Trimming took 0 bases from V and 2 from J; bases not matched to a gene: 3.

For the CDR3, the DNA is TGTGCCAGCAGTAACAGGGGCCGAGACTACGAGCAGTACTTC. Encoded protein: CASSNRGRDYEQYF. The rearrangement links TRBV6-5 to TRBJ2-7; 7 bases are shared with TRBD1. The CDR3 has 14 residues. V shed 5 bases and J 3 bases; nucleotides not matched to a gene: 7. Germline CDR1 is MNHEY and CDR2 is SVGAGI.

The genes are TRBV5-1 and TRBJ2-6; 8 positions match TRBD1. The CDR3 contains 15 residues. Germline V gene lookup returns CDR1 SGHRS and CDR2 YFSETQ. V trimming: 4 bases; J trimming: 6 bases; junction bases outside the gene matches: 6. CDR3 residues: CASSPWTGTANVLTF. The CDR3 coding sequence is TGCGCCAGCAGCCCATGGACAGGGACGGCCAACGTCCTGACTTTC.

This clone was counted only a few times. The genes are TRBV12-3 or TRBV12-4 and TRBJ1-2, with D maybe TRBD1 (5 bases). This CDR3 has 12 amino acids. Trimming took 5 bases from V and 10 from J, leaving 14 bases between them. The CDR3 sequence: CASSQIDRNYTF. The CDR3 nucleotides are TGTGCCAGCAGTCAAATTGACAGAAACTACACCTTC.

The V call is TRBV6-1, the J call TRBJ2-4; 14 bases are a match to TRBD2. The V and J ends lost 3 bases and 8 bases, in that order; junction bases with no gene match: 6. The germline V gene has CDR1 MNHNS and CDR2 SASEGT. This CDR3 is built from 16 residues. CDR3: CASSETSGGAGDIQYF. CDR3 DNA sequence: TGTGCCAGCAGTGAGACTAGCGGGGGGGCCGGGGACATTCAGTACTTC.

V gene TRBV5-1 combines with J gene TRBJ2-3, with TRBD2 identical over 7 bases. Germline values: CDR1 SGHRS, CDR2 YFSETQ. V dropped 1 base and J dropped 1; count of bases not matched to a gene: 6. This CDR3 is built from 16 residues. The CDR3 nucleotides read TGCGCCAGCAGCTTGATAGGGGACTATGGCACAGATACGCAGTATTTT. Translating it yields CASSLIGDYGTDTQYF.

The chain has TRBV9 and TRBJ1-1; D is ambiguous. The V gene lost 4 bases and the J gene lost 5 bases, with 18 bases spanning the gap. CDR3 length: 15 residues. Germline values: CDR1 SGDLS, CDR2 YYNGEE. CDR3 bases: TGTGCCAGCAGCCATGTTTCAGGACTGAGAACTGAAGCTTTCTTT. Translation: CASSHVSGLRTEAFF.

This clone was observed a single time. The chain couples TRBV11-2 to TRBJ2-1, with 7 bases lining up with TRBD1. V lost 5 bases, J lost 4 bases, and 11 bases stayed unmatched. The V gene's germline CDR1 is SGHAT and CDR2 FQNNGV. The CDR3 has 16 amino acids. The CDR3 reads CASSVIGTAKYNEQFF. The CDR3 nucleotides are TGTGCCAGCAGCGTAATAGGGACAGCCAAATACAATGAGCAGTTCTTC.

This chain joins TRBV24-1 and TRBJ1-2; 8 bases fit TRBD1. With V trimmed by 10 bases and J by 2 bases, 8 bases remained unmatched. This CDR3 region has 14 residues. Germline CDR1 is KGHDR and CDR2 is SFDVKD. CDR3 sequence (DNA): TGTGCCACTTCACAGGGGGACAAGAACTATGGCTACACCTTC. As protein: CATSQGDKNYGYTF.

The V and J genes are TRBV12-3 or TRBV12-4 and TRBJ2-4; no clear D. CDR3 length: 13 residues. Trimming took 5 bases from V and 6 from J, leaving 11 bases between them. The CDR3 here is CASSPMTGNIQYF. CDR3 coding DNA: TGTGCCAGCAGTCCCATGACGGGAAACATTCAGTACTTC.

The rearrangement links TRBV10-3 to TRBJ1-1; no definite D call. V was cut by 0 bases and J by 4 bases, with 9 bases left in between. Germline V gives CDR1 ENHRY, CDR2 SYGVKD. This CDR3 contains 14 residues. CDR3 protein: CAISESRTATEAFF. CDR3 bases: TGTGCCATCAGTGAGTCGAGAACAGCCACTGAAGCTTTCTTT.

CDR3 loop: CASTASWGLGYTF. The CDR3 DNA reads TGTGCCAGCACTGCAAGTTGGGGACTTGGCTACACCTTC. J is TRBJ1-2 and V is TRBV12-3 or TRBV12-4; D may be TRBD1 (5 bases). V gave up 7 bases and J gave up 7 bases, with 16 bases separating them. The CDR3 spans 13 residues.

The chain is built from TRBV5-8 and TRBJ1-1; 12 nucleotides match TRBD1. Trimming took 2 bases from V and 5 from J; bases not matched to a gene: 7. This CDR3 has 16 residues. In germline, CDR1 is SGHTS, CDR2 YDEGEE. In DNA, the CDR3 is TGTGCCAGCAGCTTTGGGACAGGGGGCTTCGGGACTGAAGCTTTCTTT. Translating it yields CASSFGTGGFGTEAFF.

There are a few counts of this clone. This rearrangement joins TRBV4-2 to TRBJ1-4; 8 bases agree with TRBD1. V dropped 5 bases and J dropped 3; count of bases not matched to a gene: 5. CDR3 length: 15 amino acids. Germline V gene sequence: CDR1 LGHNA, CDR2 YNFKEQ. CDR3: CASSKPGQANEKLFF. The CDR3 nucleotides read TGTGCCAGCAGCAAGCCGGGACAGGCTAATGAAAAACTGTTTTTT.

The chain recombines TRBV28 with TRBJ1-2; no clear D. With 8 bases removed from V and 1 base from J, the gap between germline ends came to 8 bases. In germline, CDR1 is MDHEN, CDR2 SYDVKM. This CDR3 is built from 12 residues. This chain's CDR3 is CASQENNYGYTF. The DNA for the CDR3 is TGTGCCAGCCAAGAGAATAACTATGGCTACACCTTC.

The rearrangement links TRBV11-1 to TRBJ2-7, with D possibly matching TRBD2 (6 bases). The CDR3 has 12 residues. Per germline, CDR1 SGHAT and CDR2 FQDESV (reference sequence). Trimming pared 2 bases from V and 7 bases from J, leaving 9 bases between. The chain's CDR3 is CASSLTAGEQYF. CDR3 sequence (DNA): TGTGCCAGCAGCTTAACTGCGGGGGAGCAGTACTTC.

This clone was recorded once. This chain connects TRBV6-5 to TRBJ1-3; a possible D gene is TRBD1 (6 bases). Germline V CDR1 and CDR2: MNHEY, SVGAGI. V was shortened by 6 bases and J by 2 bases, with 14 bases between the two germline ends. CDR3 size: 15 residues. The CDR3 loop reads CASRSIGGPGNTIYF. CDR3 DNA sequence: TGTGCCAGCAGATCTATAGGGGGTCCTGGAAACACCATATATTTT.

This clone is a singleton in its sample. CDR3 residues: CASSQEGQGVDEQYF. In nucleotides, the CDR3 is TGTGCCAGCAGCCAAGAAGGACAGGGGGTCGACGAGCAGTACTTC. The chain combines TRBV3-1 (or the pseudogene TRBV3-2) with TRBJ2-7, with 10 bases lining up with TRBD1. V dropped 0 bases and J dropped 5; count of bases not matched to a gene: 4. The CDR3 contains 15 residues. Germline V lookup: CDR1 LGHDT, CDR2 YNNKEL (reference sequence).

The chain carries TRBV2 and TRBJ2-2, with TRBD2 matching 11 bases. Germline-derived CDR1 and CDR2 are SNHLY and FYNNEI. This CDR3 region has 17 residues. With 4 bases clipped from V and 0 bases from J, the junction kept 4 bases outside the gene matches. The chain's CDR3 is CASSVASGGTNTGELFF. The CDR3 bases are TGTGCCAGCAGTGTGGCTAGCGGGGGGACGAACACCGGGGAGCTGTTTTTT.

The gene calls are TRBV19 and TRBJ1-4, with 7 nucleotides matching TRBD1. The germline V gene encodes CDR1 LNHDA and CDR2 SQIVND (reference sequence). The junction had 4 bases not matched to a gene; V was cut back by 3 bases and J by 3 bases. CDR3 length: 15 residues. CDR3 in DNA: TGTGCCAGTAGTATGACAGGGTGGGCTAATGAAAAACTGTTTTTT. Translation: CASSMTGWANEKLFF.